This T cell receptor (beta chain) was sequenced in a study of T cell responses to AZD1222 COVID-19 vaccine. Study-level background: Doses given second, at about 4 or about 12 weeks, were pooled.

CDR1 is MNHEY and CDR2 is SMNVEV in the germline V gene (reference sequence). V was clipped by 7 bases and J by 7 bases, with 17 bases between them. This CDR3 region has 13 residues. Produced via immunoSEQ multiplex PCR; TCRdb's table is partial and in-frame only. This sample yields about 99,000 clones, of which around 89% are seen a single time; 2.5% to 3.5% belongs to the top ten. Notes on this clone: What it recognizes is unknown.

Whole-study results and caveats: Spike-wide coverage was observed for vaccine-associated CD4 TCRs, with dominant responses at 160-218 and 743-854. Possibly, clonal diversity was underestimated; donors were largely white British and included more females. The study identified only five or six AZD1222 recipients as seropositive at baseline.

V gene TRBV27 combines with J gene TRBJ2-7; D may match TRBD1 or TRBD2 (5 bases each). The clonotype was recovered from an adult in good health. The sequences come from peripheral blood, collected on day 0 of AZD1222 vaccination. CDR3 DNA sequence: TGTGCCAGCACCCGGTGGGACCCATGGGAGCAGTACTTC. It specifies CASTRWDPWEQYF.